This T cell receptor beta chain was captured by sequencing in a study of T cells in Graves' hyperthyroidism and ophthalmopathy. Whole-study results and caveats: Among thyroid clonotypes expanded above 0.001, most also appeared in blood.

Germline assignment: CDR1 GTSNPN and CDR2 SVGIG (reference sequence). The V end was cut by 1 base, the J end by 0 bases, with 16 bases between. The CDR3 totals 18 residues. This clonotype has more than one count but fewer than ten. What it binds is unknown. Disease duration under 2 months; hyperthyroidism patients were aged 18 to 65. Every diagnosis used clinical symptoms, serum thyroxine and TRAb, thyroid ultrasound and orbital computed tomography. The investigators amplified TCR beta CDR3 regions from RNA transcripts. The TCR CDR3 was amplified in a first-round RT-PCR using the HTBI primer set. In TCRdb, the multiplex PCR reads were re-called with MiXCR into one record per CDR3 protein. The data hold hundreds of thousands of distinct CDR3 sequences, with 14% observed a single time.

The V call is TRBV30, the J call TRBJ2-6; the D gene could be TRBD1 or TRBD2 (5 bases each). Sequencing used blood. The receptor was isolated from a woman under 30 with Graves' hyperthyroidism. CDR3 loop: CAWSGGIEDRSGANVLTF. In nucleotides, the CDR3 is TGTGCCTGGAGTGGGGGGATCGAAGACCGCTCTGGGGCCAACGTCCTGACTTTC.